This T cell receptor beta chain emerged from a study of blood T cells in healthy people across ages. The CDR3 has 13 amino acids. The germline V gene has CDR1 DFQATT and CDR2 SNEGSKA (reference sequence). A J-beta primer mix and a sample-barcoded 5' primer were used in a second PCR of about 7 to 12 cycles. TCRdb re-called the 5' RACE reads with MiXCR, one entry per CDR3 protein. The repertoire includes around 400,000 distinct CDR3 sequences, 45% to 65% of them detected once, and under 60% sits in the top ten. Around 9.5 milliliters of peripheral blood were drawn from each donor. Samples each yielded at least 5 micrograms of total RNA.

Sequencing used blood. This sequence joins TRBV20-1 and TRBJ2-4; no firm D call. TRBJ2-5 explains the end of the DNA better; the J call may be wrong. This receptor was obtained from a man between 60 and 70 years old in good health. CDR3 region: CSARSGFKETQYF. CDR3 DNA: TGCAGTGCTAGATCCGGGTTCAAAGAGACCCAGTACTTC.